This TCR beta chain was captured by sequencing in a study of blood T cell repertoires in COVID-19 (TCRdb year 2020). About the full investigation: Samples from collaborators originated in the United States, Italy and Spain and spanned both the acute and convalescent phases of COVID-19. Samples came from the ongoing ImmuneRACE study (first 160 participants) plus 1,254 subjects from 6 global collaborators. Subjects who had been exposed to COVID-19, were actively infected with it, or had recovered from it provided the deeply sampled blood TCRbeta repertoires that made up the dataset. HLA class I and class II types, where available, came from metadata supplied by the sample provider rather than from assay-based typing. The repertoires were released in a freely available public database intended as a resource for research on the immune response to SARS-CoV-2. The material from the prospective study consisted of cDNA or gDNA derived from T cells, B-cell-depleted T cells, or PBMCs. Nearly every sample came with metadata listing a de-identified subject ID, COVID-19 status, age in years and sex.

A word on this clone: There is no known antigen for this receptor. No base-level quality is on record; no much larger clone is a single base apart.

Overall study outcomes, separate from this receptor: Clinical and demographic metadata were provided uncurated, with the amount varying by source and participant.

Whole blood was collected in K2EDTA tubes by collaborating institutions according to the institutions' own protocols. Collaborator samples were shipped for TCRbeta analysis as frozen whole blood, isolated PBMCs, or DNA extracted from either sample type. TCRbeta CDR3 regions were amplified from genomic DNA by means of the immunoSEQ Assay, a bias-controlled multiplex PCR. The original methods were these. The number of nucleated cells in each sample was estimated by amplification of reference gene primers within the assay. Sequence reads were collapsed and filtered to measure the absolute abundance of every unique TCRbeta CDR3 rearrangement. For each sample, productive Simpson clonality was calculated as the square root of Simpson's diversity index across productive rearrangements. The source is immuneACCESS, and TCRdb retained only in-frame sequences with V and J called. Part of the clones is not carried over; for the studies checked, unresolved V genes explain less than half of this, and the remainder is unexplained. V and J calls and clone size follow that table, whereas D and trimming were derived from the DNA. The sample contains about 54,000 clones, about nine tenths of them found a single time. The ten top clones hold approximately 8% of the sample.

Sequencing was performed on peripheral blood. The clonotype originates from a man between 60 and 75 years old with active COVID-19.

The base sequence is TGTGCCAGCAGGTCGACAGGGATCGGCTACACCTTC. It codes for CASRSTGIGYTF. The receptor chain draws on TRBV7-3 and TRBJ1-2, and 7 junction bases match TRBD1. The CDR3 covers 12 residues, taking in both the cysteine and the phenylalanine. Only CDR3 DNA remains: 36 bases, in frame from the first base. The junction shows trimming of 6 bases on V and 8 bases on J, and the gene matches do not reach 6 bases of it. Taken from the germline V gene, the CDR1 and CDR2 loops are SGHTA and FQGTGA.